Included here is one TCR beta chain sequence, with context. Its antigen is undetermined. This sample is drawn from a study of T cell repertoires in cytomegalovirus infection. The wider study: Indications came from public TCR beta signatures; they pointed to CMV infection and to a matching HLA type. The study, taken as a whole, reports: The ex vivo response showed dominance by HLA-C-restricted CMV-specific TCR beta clonotypes. Cumulative public TCR beta family frequency identified CMV carriers with the relevant HLA.

Trimming removed 0 bases at V and 7 bases at J, with 22 bases between. The CDR3 consists of 18 residues. Germline V gene lookup returns CDR1 MGHRA and CDR2 YSYEKL. MiXCR was run by TCRdb on the reads, yielding one entry per CDR3 protein. This repertoire shows about 900,000 distinct CDR3 sequences, roughly 30% found once; its top ten account for around 15%. This TCR was recovered from a human donor in good health (CMV status not recorded). Some clones in this sample may be carry-over from other donors' samples. Sequences were derived from cultured CD8+ T cells from PBMCs, sampled from culture after CMV antigen stimulation. The gene calls are TRBV4-1 and TRBJ2-1, with a weak D call TRBD2 (7 bases). The DNA of the CDR3 is TGCGCCAGCAGCCAAGATCCCCCAGAGGCGGGGGCCCTGAATGAGCAGTTCTTC. Translating gives CASSQDPPEAGALNEQFF.